This TCR beta chain was profiled in a study of cytomegalovirus exposure and HLA in healthy donors. Trimming pared 2 bases from V and 8 bases from J, leaving 10 bases between. The CDR3 is made up of 13 amino acids. CDR1 is MNHEY and CDR2 is SMNVEV in the germline V gene (reference sequence). With respect to this clone: As yet, its antigen is unknown.

The PCR was carried out with 60 Vbeta primers and 13 Jbeta primers. Clones were read by immunoSEQ multiplex PCR, and TCRdb kept only the in-frame ones, dropping some. The sample consists of about 120,000 clones, more than 60% of them appearing once. General study results and limits: Specificity of a few CMV-associated chains for CMV antigens was verified in vitro. A later analysis linked a missense DCLRE1C variant to TCR beta V- and J-gene trimming.

The sample taken for sequencing was PBMCs. The TCR comes from a woman aged 40 to 49 in good health and CMV-seropositive. The rearrangement links TRBV27 to TRBJ2-4, with D perhaps matching TRBD1 (6 bases). The CDR3 region has the DNA TGTGCCAGCAGTTTAGTCCAGGGGTACATTCAGTACTTC. This sequence encodes CASSLVQGYIQYF.